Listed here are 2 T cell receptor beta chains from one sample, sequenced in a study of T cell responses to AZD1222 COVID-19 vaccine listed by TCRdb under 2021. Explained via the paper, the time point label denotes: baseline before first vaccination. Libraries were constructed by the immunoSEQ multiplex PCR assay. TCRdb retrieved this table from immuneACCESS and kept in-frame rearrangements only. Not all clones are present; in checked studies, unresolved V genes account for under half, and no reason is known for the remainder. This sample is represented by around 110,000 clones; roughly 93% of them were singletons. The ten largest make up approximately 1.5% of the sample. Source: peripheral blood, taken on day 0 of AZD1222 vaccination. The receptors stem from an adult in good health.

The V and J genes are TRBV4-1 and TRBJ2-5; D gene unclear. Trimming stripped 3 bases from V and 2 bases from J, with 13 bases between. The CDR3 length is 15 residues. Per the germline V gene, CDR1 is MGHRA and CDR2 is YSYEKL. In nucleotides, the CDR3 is TGCGCCAGCAGCCACCTCTTCGCGGATCAAGAGACCCAGTACTTC. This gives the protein CASSHLFADQETQYF.

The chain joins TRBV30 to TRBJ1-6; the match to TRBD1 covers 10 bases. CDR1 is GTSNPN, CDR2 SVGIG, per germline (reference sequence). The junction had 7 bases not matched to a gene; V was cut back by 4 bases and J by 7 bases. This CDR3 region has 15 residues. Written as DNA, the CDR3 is TGTGCCTGGAACTTTAGGGGACAGGGGAATTCACCCCTCCACTTT. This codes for CAWNFRGQGNSPLHF.